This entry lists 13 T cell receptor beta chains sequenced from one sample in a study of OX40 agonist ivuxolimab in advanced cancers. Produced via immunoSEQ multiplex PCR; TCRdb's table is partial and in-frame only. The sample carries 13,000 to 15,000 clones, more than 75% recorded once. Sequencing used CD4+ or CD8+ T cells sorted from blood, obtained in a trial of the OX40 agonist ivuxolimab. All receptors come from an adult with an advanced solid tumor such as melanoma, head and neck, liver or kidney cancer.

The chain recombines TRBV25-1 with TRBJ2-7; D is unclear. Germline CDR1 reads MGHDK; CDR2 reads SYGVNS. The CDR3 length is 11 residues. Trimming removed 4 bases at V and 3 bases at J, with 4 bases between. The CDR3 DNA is TGTGCCAGCAGTGGAGGCTACGAGCAGTACTTC. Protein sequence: CASSGGYEQYF.

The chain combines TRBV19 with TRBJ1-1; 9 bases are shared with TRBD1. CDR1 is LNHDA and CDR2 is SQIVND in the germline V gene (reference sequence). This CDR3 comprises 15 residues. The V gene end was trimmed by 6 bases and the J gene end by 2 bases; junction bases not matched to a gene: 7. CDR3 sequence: CASRDGQGFNTEAFF. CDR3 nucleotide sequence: TGTGCCAGTAGGGACGGACAGGGGTTTAACACTGAAGCTTTCTTT.

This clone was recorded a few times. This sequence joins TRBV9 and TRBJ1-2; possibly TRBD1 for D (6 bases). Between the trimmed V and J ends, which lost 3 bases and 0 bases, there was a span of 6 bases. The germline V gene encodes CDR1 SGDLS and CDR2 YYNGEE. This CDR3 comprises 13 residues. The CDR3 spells CASSAGANYGYTF. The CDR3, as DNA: TGTGCCAGCAGCGCAGGGGCTAACTATGGCTACACCTTC. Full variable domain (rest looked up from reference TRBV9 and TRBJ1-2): DSGVTQTPKHLITATGQRVTLRCSPRSGDLSVYWYQQSLDQGLQFLIQYYNGEERAKGNILERFSAQQFPDLHSELNLSSLELGDSALYFCASSAGANYGYTFGSGTRLTVV.

Here the CDR3 DNA reads TGTGCCAGCGGGCGGGACCAGCAAGCTTTCTTT. Translation gives CASGRDQQAFF. The J gene is TRBJ1-1, the V gene TRBV27, with a tentative D call TRBD1 (5 bases). CDR3 length: 11 amino acids. CDR1 and CDR2 from the germline V gene are MNHEY and SMNVEV (reference sequence). Trimming removed 8 bases at V and 9 bases at J, with 13 bases between.

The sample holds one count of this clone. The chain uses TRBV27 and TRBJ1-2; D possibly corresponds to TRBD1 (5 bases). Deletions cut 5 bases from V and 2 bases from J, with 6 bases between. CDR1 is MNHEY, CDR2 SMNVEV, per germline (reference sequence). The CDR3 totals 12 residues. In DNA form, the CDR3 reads TGTGCCAGCAGTCCAGGGAACTATGGCTACACCTTC. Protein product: CASSPGNYGYTF.

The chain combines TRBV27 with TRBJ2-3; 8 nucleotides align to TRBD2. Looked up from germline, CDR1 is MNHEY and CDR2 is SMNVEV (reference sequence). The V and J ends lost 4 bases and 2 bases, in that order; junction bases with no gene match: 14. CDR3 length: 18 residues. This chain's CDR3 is CASSSLAPAGGITDTQYF. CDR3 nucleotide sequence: TGTGCCAGCAGTTCCCTCGCCCCGGCGGGGGGAATCACAGATACGCAGTATTTT.

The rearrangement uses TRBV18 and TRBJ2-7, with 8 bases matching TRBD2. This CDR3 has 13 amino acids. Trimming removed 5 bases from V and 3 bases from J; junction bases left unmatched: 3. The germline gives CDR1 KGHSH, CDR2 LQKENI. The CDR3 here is CASSSGGGYEQYF. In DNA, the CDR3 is TGTGCCAGCTCAAGCGGGGGAGGCTACGAGCAGTACTTC. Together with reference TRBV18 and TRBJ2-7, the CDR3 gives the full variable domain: NAGVMQNPRHLVRRRGQEARLRCSPMKGHSHVYWYRQLPEEGLKFMVYLQKENIIDESGMPKERFSAEFPKEGPSILRIQQVVRGDSAAYFCASSSGGGYEQYFGPGTRLTVT.

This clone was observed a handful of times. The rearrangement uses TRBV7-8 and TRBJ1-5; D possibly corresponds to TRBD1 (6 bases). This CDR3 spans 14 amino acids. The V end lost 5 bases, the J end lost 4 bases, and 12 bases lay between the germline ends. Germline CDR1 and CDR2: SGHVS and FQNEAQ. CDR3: CASSLGQGNQPQHF. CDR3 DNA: TGTGCCAGCAGCCTGGGTCAGGGGAATCAGCCCCAGCATTTT.

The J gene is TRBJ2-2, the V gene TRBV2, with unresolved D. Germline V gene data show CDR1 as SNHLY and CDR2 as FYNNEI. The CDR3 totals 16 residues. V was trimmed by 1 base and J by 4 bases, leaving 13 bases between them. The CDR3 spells CASSEDEETTTGELFF. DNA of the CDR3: TGTGCCAGCAGTGAAGACGAAGAGACAACCACCGGGGAGCTGTTTTTT.

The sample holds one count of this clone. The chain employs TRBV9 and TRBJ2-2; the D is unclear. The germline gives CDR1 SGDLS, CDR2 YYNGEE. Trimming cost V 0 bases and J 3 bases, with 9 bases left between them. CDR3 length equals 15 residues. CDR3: CASSVDGHHTGELFF. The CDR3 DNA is TGTGCCAGCAGCGTAGACGGCCACCACACCGGGGAGCTGTTTTTT.

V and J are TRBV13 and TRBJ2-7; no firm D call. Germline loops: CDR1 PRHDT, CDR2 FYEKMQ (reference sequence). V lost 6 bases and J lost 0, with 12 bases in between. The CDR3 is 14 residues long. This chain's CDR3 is CASSYSSDSYEQYF. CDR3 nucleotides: TGTGCCAGCAGTTACTCGTCCGACTCCTACGAGCAGTACTTC.

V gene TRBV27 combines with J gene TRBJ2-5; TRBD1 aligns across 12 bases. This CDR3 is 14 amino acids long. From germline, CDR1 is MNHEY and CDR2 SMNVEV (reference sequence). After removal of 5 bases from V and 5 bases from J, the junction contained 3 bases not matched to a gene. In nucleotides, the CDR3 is TGTGCCAGCAGTGCCGGGACAGGGGGCGAGACCCAGTACTTC. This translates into CASSAGTGGETQYF.

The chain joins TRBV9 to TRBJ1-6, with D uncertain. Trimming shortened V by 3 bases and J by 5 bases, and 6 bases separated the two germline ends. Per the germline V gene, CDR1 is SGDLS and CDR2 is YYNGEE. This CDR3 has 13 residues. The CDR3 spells CASSAGDNSPLHF. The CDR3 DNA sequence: TGTGCCAGCAGCGCCGGGGATAATTCACCCCTCCACTTT.